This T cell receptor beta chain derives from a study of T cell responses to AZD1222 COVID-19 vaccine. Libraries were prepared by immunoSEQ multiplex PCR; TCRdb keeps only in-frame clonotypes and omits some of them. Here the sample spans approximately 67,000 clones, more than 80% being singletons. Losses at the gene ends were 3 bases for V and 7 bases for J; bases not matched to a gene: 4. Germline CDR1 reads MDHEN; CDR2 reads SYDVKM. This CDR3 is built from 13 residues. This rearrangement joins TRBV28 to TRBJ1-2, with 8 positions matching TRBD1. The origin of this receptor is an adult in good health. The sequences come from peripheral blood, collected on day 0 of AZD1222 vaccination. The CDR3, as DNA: TGTGCCAGCAGTTTGTCAGGGGGCTCTGGCTACACCTTC. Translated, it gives CASSLSGGSGYTF.